This T cell receptor (beta chain) comes out of a study of T cells in Graves' hyperthyroidism and ophthalmopathy. Researchers took RNA transcripts and amplified the TCR beta CDR3 regions from them. The HTBI primer set drove a first-round RT-PCR of the TCR CDR3. TCRdb called the multiplex PCR reads again in MiXCR, with one record for every CDR3 protein. The data hold approximately 400,000 distinct CDR3 sequences, with over 11% observed a single time. The CDR3 consists of 13 residues. Unmatched junction bases numbered 8, after V lost 5 bases and J lost 9 bases. Germline V gives CDR1 LGHNT, CDR2 FRNRAP. This clonotype was found a few times.

The sequenced sample was blood. The chain combines TRBV12-5 with TRBJ2-3; 7 bases line up with TRBD2. The TCR was taken from a man in his fifties or sixties with Graves' ophthalmopathy. CDR3 DNA sequence: TGTGCTAGTGGTCCGGGAGGACTCGTCACGCAGTATTTT. It codes for CASGPGGLVTQYF.